Sequencing of this TCR beta chain was carried out in a study of radiotherapy plus CTLA-4 blockade in lung cancer. Method: immunoSEQ multiplex PCR; TCRdb's copy keeps in-frame clones and lacks some. The sample carries about 120,000 clones, 65% to 85% recorded once. The TCR comes from a human donor with non-small cell lung cancer who had a partial response to radiotherapy plus ipilimumab. This specimen consisted of peripheral blood, obtained from a patient treated with radiotherapy plus ipilimumab.

CDR3 sequence reads: CASSQDPGWETQYF. The CDR3 DNA sequence: TGCGCCAGCAGCCAAGATCCGGGGTGGGAGACCCAGTACTTC. The chain uses TRBV4-3 and TRBJ2-5; D is possibly TRBD2 (5 bases). Germline V gene data show CDR1 as LGHNA and CDR2 as YSLEER. V was trimmed by 0 bases and J by 5 bases, leaving 10 bases between them. CDR3 length equals 14 residues.